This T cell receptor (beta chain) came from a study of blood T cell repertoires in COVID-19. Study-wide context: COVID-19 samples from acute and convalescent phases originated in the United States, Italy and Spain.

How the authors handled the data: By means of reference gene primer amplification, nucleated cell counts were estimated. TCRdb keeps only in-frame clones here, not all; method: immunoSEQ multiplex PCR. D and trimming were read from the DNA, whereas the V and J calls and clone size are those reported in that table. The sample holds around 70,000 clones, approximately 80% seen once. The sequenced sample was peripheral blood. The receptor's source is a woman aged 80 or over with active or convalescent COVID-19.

The CDR3 spells CASSTDRTHSPLHF. The DNA for the CDR3 is TGTGCCAGCAGCACGGACAGGACCCATTCACCCCTCCACTTT. The V call is TRBV11-2, the J call TRBJ1-6; TRBD1 agrees at 7 bases. The CDR3 spans 14 residues. J gave up 8 bases and V 5 bases, and 6 bases lay outside the gene matches. The germline V gene has CDR1 SGHAT and CDR2 FQNNGV.